A selection of T cell receptor beta chains follows, all from one sample in a study of sequential checkpoint blockade in melanoma. Clones were sequenced by immunoSEQ multiplex PCR, and TCRdb holds only the in-frame ones, with some missing. This table has about 15,000 clones, 65% to 80% appearing once. This specimen was CD8+ T cells sorted from blood (inferred from file names), taken from a patient given nivolumab and ipilimumab in sequence. These receptors all stem from a human donor with melanoma. CDR3s include the opening cysteine and the closing phenylalanine or tryptophan. The order of the fields is D gene, J gene, clone size, V gene, CDR3 DNA, CDR3 protein. The D gene is left open where the match is weak. The size field is filled for only some rows; it gives once, few, many or a size class.

-,TRBJ2-1,-,TRBV27,TGTGCCAGCAGTCCCTCGTCCCGGGGACACTACAATGAGCAGTTCTTC,CASSPSSRGHYNEQFF
TRBD1,TRBJ2-7,few,TRBV19,TGTGCCAGTAGTATCCCAGGGGGCCACGAGCAGTACTTC,CASSIPGGHEQYF
-,TRBJ1-5,few,TRBV15,TGTGCCACCAGCAACAGGGATGGGAGCAATCAGCCCCAGCATTTT,CATSNRDGSNQPQHF
-,TRBJ1-1,-,TRBV6-6,TGTGCCAGCAGTTACTCGACAGCGAACACTGAAGCTTTCTTT,CASSYSTANTEAFF
-,TRBJ1-1,-,TRBV7-9,TGTGCCACCGACCAGGGTTCGTATGAAGCTTTCTTT,CATDQGSYEAFF
TRBD2,TRBJ2-3,-,TRBV5-4,TGTGCCAGCAGCGGGGGACTAGCGGGAAACTATACGCAGTATTTT,CASSGGLAGNYTQYF
-,TRBJ2-1,-,TRBV7-6,TGTGCCAGCAGCTTCGAGGATCCAATGGGGAGTGACTACAATGAGCAGTTCTTC,CASSFEDPMGSDYNEQFF
TRBD2,TRBJ2-7,once,TRBV4-3,TGCGCCAGCAGCCACCTCCCCGGAGCGGCTAGCGGGAGCTCCTACGAGCAGTACTTC,CASSHLPGAASGSSYEQYF
TRBD2,TRBJ2-5,-,TRBV6-5,TGTGCCAGCAGTTACGCGGGGGGAATCCAAGAGACCCAGTACTTC,CASSYAGGIQETQYF
TRBD2,TRBJ2-7,-,TRBV6-5,TGTGCCAGCAGTCAAGGACTAGCGGGAGCCTACGAGCAGTACTTC,CASSQGLAGAYEQYF
TRBD1,TRBJ2-7,-,TRBV28,TGTGCCAGCAGCCGGGACAGGGTGGAGCAGTACTTC,CASSRDRVEQYF
-,TRBJ2-6,-,TRBV7-2,TGTGCCAGCAGCCCTGACATCTCTGGGGCCAACGTCCTGACTTTC,CASSPDISGANVLTF
TRBD2,TRBJ2-7,-,TRBV7-2,TGTGCCAGCAGCTTAACTAAGACTAGCGGGGACTCCTACGAGCAGTACTTC,CASSLTKTSGDSYEQYF
-,TRBJ1-4,-,TRBV2,TGTGCCAGCAGTGGGGAGCGGGGTCGGACAGAAATTTATGAAAAACTGTTTTTT,CASSGERGRTEIYEKLFF
-,TRBJ2-1,-,TRBV30,TGTGCCTGGAGTGCCGGTTCCAATGAGCAGTTCTTC,CAWSAGSNEQFF
TRBD1,TRBJ1-1,-,TRBV6-1,TGTGCCAGCACTAACAGGGGGCTAAGGAACACTGAAGCTTTCTTT,CASTNRGLRNTEAFF
-,TRBJ2-1,-,TRBV12-5,TGTGCTAGTGGACCGGGAGTAGGGATCTACAATGAGCAGTTCTTC,CASGPGVGIYNEQFF
-,TRBJ2-3,-,TRBV5-1,TGCGCCAGCAGCTTGGGCGGGGCCCACTTCACAGATACGCAGTATTTT,CASSLGGAHFTDTQYF
-,TRBJ2-7,-,TRBV15,TGTGCCACCAGCAGAGATAGGACAGAGTCCTACGAGCAGTACTTC,CATSRDRTESYEQYF
TRBD2,TRBJ2-5,-,TRBV5-4,TGTGCCAGCAGCTTGGGAAGTAGCGGGCAAGAGACCCAGTACTTC,CASSLGSSGQETQYF
TRBD1,TRBJ1-6,few,TRBV7-7,TGTGCCAGCAGCTTCCACGATAGACAGGGGGCAGGTTCACCCCTCCACTTT,CASSFHDRQGAGSPLHF
TRBD1,TRBJ2-1,-,TRBV13,TGTGCCAGCAGCCTTCCCGGGACAGGGTCTGAGCAGTTCTTC,CASSLPGTGSEQFF
TRBD1,TRBJ2-7,-,TRBV5-1,TGCGCCAGCAGCTTAAGACAGGGGGCGGGCGAGCAGTACTTC,CASSLRQGAGEQYF
-,TRBJ1-3,few,TRBV7-2,TGTGCCAGCAGCCACGGTGGGCTCGACACCATATATTTT,CASSHGGLDTIYF
-,TRBJ2-7,few,TRBV7-9,TGTGCCAGCGCCAGGGGGGCGGGCTACGAGCAGTACTTC,CASARGAGYEQYF
-,TRBJ1-5,-,TRBV27,TGTGCCAGCAGTTTATCGCCGGGAAACAATCAGCCCCAGCATTTT,CASSLSPGNNQPQHF
TRBD2,TRBJ2-7,-,TRBV19,TGTGCCAGTAGCGAGGGACTAGCGTCCCACGAGCAGTACTTC,CASSEGLASHEQYF
-,TRBJ2-7,-,TRBV4-1,TGCGCCAGCAGCCAAGGGGGGCGGAGCTGGGAGCAGTACTTC,CASSQGGRSWEQYF
TRBD1,TRBJ1-1,-,TRBV28,TGTGCCAGCAGTCCGACAGGGGTAGGAGCTGAAGCTTTCTTT,CASSPTGVGAEAFF
TRBD2,TRBJ2-2,-,TRBV4-3,TGCGCCAGCAGCCAAGCTAGCGGAAACACCGGGGAGCTGTTTTTT,CASSQASGNTGELFF
TRBD1,TRBJ1-2,-,TRBV11-2,TGTGCCAGCAGCTACCCGGGACAGGGGTATTACTATGGCTACACCTTC,CASSYPGQGYYYGYTF
-,TRBJ1-5,once,TRBV27,TGTGCCAGCAGACAACAGGCCTATAGCAATCAGCCCCAGCATTTT,CASRQQAYSNQPQHF
-,TRBJ1-2,-,TRBV27,TGTGCCAGCAGTTTATCCCTAGGGGGTTCGGGCTATGGCTACACCTTC,CASSLSLGGSGYGYTF
TRBD1,TRBJ1-1,-,TRBV27,TGTGCCAGCGGGACAGGCCACATGAACACTGAAGCTTTCTTT,CASGTGHMNTEAFF
TRBD1,TRBJ1-2,-,TRBV9,TGTGCCAGCAGCGATTTGCCAAGGACAGGGGATGGCTACACCTTC,CASSDLPRTGDGYTF
-,TRBJ1-1,-,TRBV28,TGTGCCAGCAGTTTTGGGGGGAGGAACACTGAAGCTTTCTTT,CASSFGGRNTEAFF
-,TRBJ2-7,-,TRBV5-1,TGCGCCAGCAGCTTTCAGCAGGGGGAGCAGTACTTC,CASSFQQGEQYF
TRBD1,TRBJ1-4,-,TRBV7-8,TGTGCCAGCAGCTTAGGACAGGGGGACGAAAAACTGTTTTTT,CASSLGQGDEKLFF
-,TRBJ2-1,-,TRBV7-9,TGTGCCAGCAGCTTAACGCAGGGGGGTTCCTACAATGAGCAGTTCTTC,CASSLTQGGSYNEQFF
-,TRBJ2-5,-,TRBV25-1,TGTGCCAGCAGTGGGGCCATCGGGACAAATCAAGAGACCCAGTACTTC,CASSGAIGTNQETQYF
-,TRBJ2-7,-,TRBV27,TGTGCCAGCAGTTTTTCAGAGGCCTACGAGCAGTACTTC,CASSFSEAYEQYF
-,TRBJ1-6,-,TRBV2,TGTGCCAGCAGTGAAAAGACTGCCTATTCACCCCTCCACTTT,CASSEKTAYSPLHF
-,TRBJ1-5,-,TRBV30,TGTGCCTGGAGTGTAGGGAGGGGCCAAAGCAATCAGCCCCAGCATTTT,CAWSVGRGQSNQPQHF
-,TRBJ2-5,-,TRBV12-2,TGTGCAAGTCGCTTAGGGGTAGCGGGATTGGAGACCCAGTACTTC,CASRLGVAGLETQYF
TRBD1,TRBJ1-2,-,TRBV19,TGTGCCAGTAGTGCCCGGACAGGGGAAGGCTACACCTTC,CASSARTGEGYTF
-,TRBJ2-4,-,TRBV5-1,TGCGCCAGCAGCTTGGACAGTGCAAAAAACATTCAGTACTTC,CASSLDSAKNIQYF
-,TRBJ2-1,few,TRBV14,TGTGCCAGCAGCCTTAGCAATGAGCAGTTCTTC,CASSLSNEQFF
TRBD1,TRBJ1-1,-,TRBV6-1,TGTGCCAGCAGGCCCGGACAGGGGCGGACTGAAGCTTTCTTT,CASRPGQGRTEAFF
-,TRBJ2-1,-,TRBV27,TGTGCCAGCACTTGGACAGGAGGGGTGAATGAGCAGTTCTTC,CASTWTGGVNEQFF
-,TRBJ2-6,-,TRBV27,TGTGCCAGCAGTTTATCTATCAGCTCTGGGGCCAACGTCCTGACTTTC,CASSLSISSGANVLTF
-,TRBJ2-6,-,TRBV5-4,TGTGCCAGCAGCTTGGATGGTAGGCGAGGTGTCTTTGGGGCCAACGTCCTGACTTTC,CASSLDGRRGVFGANVLTF
-,TRBJ2-7,few,TRBV7-9,TGCGCCAGCAGCCAAGATGCTGGGGGACTTTACGAGCAGTACTTC,CASSQDAGGLYEQYF
-,TRBJ2-7,-,TRBV5-8,TGTGCCAGCAGCTTGGCAGGGTACTACGAGCAGTACTTC,CASSLAGYYEQYF
TRBD2,TRBJ2-7,-,TRBV30,TGTGCCTGGAGACTAGCGCCCACCTACGAGCAGTACTTC,CAWRLAPTYEQYF
-,TRBJ1-1,-,TRBV30,TGTGCCTGGAATCGGGGTGACCCTGAAGCTTTCTTT,CAWNRGDPEAFF
TRBD1,TRBJ1-2,-,TRBV25-1,TGTGCCAGCAGGGGGAAAAAAACGACAGGGGCACACTATGGCTACACCTTC,CASRGKKTTGAHYGYTF
-,TRBJ1-2,few,TRBV5-5,TGTGCCAGCAGCTTGCTAACCTACACCTTC,CASSLLTYTF
-,TRBJ2-6,-,TRBV9,TGTGCCAGCAGCGACTCCCGCTCTGGGGCCAACGTCCTGACTTTC,CASSDSRSGANVLTF